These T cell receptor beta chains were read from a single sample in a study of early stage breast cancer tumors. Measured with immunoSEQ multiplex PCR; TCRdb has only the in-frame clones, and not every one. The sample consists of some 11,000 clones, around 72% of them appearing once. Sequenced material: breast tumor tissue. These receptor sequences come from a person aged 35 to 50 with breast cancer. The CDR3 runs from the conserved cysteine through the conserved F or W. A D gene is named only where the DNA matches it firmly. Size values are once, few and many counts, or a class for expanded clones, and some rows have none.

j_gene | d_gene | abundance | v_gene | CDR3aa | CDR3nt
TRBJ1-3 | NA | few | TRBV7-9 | CASSLGTGNTIYF | TGTGCCAGCAGCTTAGGTACTGGAAACACCATATATTTT
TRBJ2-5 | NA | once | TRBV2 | CASSDRRQETQYF | TGTGCCAGCAGTGACAGACGACAAGAGACCCAGTACTTC
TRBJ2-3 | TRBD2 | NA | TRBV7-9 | CASSLGRGASTDTQYF | TGTGCCAGCAGCTTAGGGCGGGGGGCCAGCACAGATACGCAGTATTTT
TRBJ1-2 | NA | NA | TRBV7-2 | CASSLEGQPLYGYTF | TGTGCCAGCAGCTTAGAGGGGCAGCCGCTATATGGCTACACCTTC
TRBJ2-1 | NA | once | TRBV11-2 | CASSKGVGDEQFF | TGTGCCAGCAGCAAAGGGGTGGGGGATGAGCAGTTCTTC
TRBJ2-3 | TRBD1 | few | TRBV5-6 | CASSSRDRGTDTQYF | TGTGCCAGCAGCTCCCGGGACAGGGGCACAGATACGCAGTATTTT
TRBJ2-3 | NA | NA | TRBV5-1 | CASSLGQSEGDTQYF | TGCGCCAGCAGCTTGGGGCAGAGTGAGGGAGATACGCAGTATTTT
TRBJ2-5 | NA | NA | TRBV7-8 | CASSSGQRETQYF | TGTGCCAGCAGCTCGGGACAACGGGAGACCCAGTACTTC
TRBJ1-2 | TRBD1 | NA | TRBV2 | CASREGTGLNYGYTF | TGTGCCAGCAGAGAGGGGACAGGGCTTAACTATGGCTACACCTTC
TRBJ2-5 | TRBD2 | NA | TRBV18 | CASSPPVGGGQETQYF | TGTGCCAGCTCACCACCCGTCGGGGGGGGCCAAGAGACCCAGTACTTC
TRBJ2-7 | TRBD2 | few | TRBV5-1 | CASSLNPGRDEQYF | TGCGCCAGCAGCTTGAACCCAGGGAGGGACGAGCAGTACTTC
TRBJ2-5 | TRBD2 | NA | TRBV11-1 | CASSLMGGRARQETQYF | TGTGCCAGCAGCTTAATGGGCGGGAGGGCCCGGCAAGAGACCCAGTACTTC
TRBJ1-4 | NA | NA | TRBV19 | CASSGLANEKLFF | TGTGCCAGTTCCGGTTTGGCTAATGAAAAACTGTTTTTT
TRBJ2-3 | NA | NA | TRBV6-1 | CASSEEGGRGLSGDTQYF | TGTGCCAGCAGTGAAGAGGGTGGGAGGGGGCTTTCGGGAGATACGCAGTATTTT
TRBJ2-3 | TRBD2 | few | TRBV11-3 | CASSSPGTIHGTQYF | TGTGCCAGCAGCTCCCCCGGGACTATTCATGGTACGCAGTATTTT
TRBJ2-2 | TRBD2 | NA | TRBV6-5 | CASNSGSTGELFF | TGTGCCAGTAATAGCGGGAGCACCGGGGAGCTGTTTTTT
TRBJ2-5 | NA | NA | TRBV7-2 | CASSRYYPAGTQYF | TGTGCCAGCAGCCGTTACTACCCCGCGGGGACCCAGTACTTC
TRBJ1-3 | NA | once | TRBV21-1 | CASSKAPGRSGNTIYF | TGTGCCAGCAGCAAAGCCCCAGGGCGCTCTGGAAACACCATATATTTT
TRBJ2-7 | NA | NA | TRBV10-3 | CAISELRGYEQYF | TGTGCCATCAGTGAGCTTAGGGGCTACGAGCAGTACTTC
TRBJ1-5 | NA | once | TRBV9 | CASSGDSRQPQHF | TGTGCCAGCAGCGGGGACTCACGCCAGCCCCAGCATTTT
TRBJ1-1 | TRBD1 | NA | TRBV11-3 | CASSPRQGGTEAFF | TGTGCCAGCAGCCCGCGACAGGGGGGCACTGAAGCTTTCTTT
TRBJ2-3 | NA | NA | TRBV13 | CASSRDTDTQYF | TGTGCCAGCAGCAGGGACACAGATACGCAGTATTTT